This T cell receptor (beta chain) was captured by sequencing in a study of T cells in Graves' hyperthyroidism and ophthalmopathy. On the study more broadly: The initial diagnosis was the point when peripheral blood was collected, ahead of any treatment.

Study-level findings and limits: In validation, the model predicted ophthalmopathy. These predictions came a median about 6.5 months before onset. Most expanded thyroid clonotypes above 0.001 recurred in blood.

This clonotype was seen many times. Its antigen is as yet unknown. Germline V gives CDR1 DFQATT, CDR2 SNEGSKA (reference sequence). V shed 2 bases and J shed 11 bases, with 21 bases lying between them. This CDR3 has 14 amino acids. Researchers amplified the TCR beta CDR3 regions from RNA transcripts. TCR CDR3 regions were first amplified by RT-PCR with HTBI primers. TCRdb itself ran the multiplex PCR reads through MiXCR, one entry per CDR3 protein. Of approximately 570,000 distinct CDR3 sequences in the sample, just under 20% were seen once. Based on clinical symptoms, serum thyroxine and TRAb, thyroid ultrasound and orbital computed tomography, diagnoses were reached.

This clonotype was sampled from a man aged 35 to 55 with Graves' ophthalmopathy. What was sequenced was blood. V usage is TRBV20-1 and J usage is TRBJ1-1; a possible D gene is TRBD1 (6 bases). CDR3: CSARRSQGAVVAFF. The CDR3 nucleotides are TGCAGTGCTAGACGCTCACAGGGTGCGGTGGTCGCTTTCTTT.